The 14 T cell receptor beta chains listed next were all sequenced from one sample in a study of Graves' ophthalmopathy and Graves' hyperthyroidism. The authors amplified TCR beta CDR3 regions from RNA transcripts. HTBI-primed first-round RT-PCR preceded second-round multiplex PCR. TCRdb independently ran MiXCR on the multiplex PCR reads; one entry per CDR3 protein. The sample records 200,000 to 250,000 distinct CDR3 sequences, less than 30% being singletons. The specimen sequenced was peripheral blood. The receptor source for this set is a man in his fifties with Graves' ophthalmopathy.

In this sample, this clonotype turned up many times. The V gene is TRBV11-2, the J gene TRBJ2-5, with TRBD1 matching 9 bases. In germline, CDR1 is SGHAT, CDR2 FQNNGV. The CDR3 length is 16 residues. V was pared by 0 bases and J by 5 bases, with 7 bases of the junction left unmatched. CDR3: CASSLEGQGGEETQYF. The CDR3 nucleotides read TGTGCCAGCAGCTTAGAGGGACAGGGCGGGGAGGAGACCCAGTACTTC.

This clonotype was detected ten times or more. This sequence joins TRBV29-1 and TRBJ2-5; 8 bases line up with TRBD2. Germline V lookup: CDR1 SQVTM, CDR2 ANQGSEA. V dropped 4 bases and J dropped 4; count of bases not matched to a gene: 5. The CDR3 is 13 residues long. The CDR3 sequence is CSVASLAGETQYF. CDR3 bases: TGCAGCGTTGCATCTCTAGCGGGAGAGACCCAGTACTTC.

The table lists this clonotype with many counts. This chain joins TRBV29-1 and TRBJ2-7, with 10 bases that match TRBD2. The junction had 5 bases not matched to a gene; V was cut back by 4 bases and J by 2 bases. CDR3 length: 14 residues. Germline lookup yields CDR1 SQVTM and CDR2 ANQGSEA. The CDR3 DNA reads as TGCAGCGTTGCCCCAGCGGGAGGGACCTACGAGCAGTACTTC. It specifies CSVAPAGGTYEQYF.

This clonotype was counted many times. This chain joins TRBV7-3 and TRBJ1-3, with a weak D call TRBD1 (6 bases). V gave up 4 bases and J gave up 2 bases, with 12 bases separating them. The CDR3 runs 15 residues. Germline CDR1 SGHTA, CDR2 FQGTGA. The CDR3 loop is CASSSDSHAGNTIYF. CDR3 bases: TGTGCCAGCAGCTCGGACAGCCACGCTGGAAACACCATATATTTT. Based on the CDR3 plus reference TRBV7-3 and TRBJ1-3, the full variable domain is GAGVSQTPSNKVTEKGKYVELRCDPISGHTALYWYRQSLGQGPEFLIYFQGTGAADDSGLPNDRFFAVRPEGSVSTLKIQRTERGDSAVYLCASSSDSHAGNTIYFGEGSWLTVV.

This clonotype appeared many times. This chain connects TRBV5-1 to TRBJ2-4; D unclear. Trimming removed 0 bases from V and 1 base from J, with 8 bases in between. The CDR3 covers 15 residues. Germline V gene data show CDR1 as SGHRS and CDR2 as YFSETQ. The CDR3: CASSLEGWAKNIQYF. The CDR3, as DNA: TGCGCCAGCAGCTTGGAGGGATGGGCCAAAAACATTCAGTACTTC.

The table lists this clonotype with many counts. V is TRBV28 and J is TRBJ1-2, with a tentative D call TRBD1 (5 bases). Trimming removed 4 bases from V and 2 bases from J, with 11 bases in between. The CDR3 has 14 amino acids. Germline loops: CDR1 MDHEN, CDR2 SYDVKM. In DNA form, the CDR3 reads TGTGCCAGCAGTTCCAGGGCGACAAACTATGGCTACACCTTC. Encoded protein: CASSSRATNYGYTF.

The chain joins TRBV28 to TRBJ2-5, with TRBD1 matching 9 bases. Trimming at V came to 8 bases and at J to 4 bases, leaving 5 bases not matched to a gene. Germline V lookup: CDR1 MDHEN, CDR2 SYDVKM. The CDR3 has 13 residues. The CDR3 here is CASLRQGGETQYF. CDR3 coding DNA: TGTGCCAGCCTTCGACAGGGGGGAGAGACCCAGTACTTC.

The chain employs TRBV6-1 and TRBJ1-1; D uncertain. There are 13 residues in the CDR3. Germline CDR1 and CDR2: MNHNS and SASEGT. V was pared by 7 bases and J by 4 bases, with 13 bases between. CDR3 sequence: CASKIPGGTEAFF. The DNA for the CDR3 is TGTGCCAGCAAAATACCCGGAGGCACTGAAGCTTTCTTT.

This clonotype was seen many times. V is TRBV20-1 and J is TRBJ1-5; 7 nucleotides align to TRBD1. The germline V gene encodes CDR1 DFQATT and CDR2 SNEGSKA (reference sequence). The CDR3 contains 16 residues. The trim removed 2 bases at V and 1 base at J, leaving 8 bases unmatched. The CDR3 loop is CSARPEGAPSNQPQHF. The CDR3 region has the DNA TGCAGTGCTAGACCCGAGGGGGCGCCGAGCAATCAGCCCCAGCATTTT.

This clonotype has at least ten counts. This chain uses TRBV12-3 or TRBV12-4 with TRBJ1-1; D unclear. Trimming stripped 2 bases from V and 5 bases from J, with 6 bases between. The CDR3 is 12 amino acids. In nucleotides, the CDR3 is TGTGCCAGCAGTTTACCGGTGACTGAAGCTTTCTTT. Its protein is CASSLPVTEAFF.

This clonotype appeared many times. The J gene is TRBJ2-5, the V gene TRBV5-1, with D possibly being TRBD2 (5 bases). There are 15 residues in the CDR3. CDR1 and CDR2 (germline): SGHRS, YFSETQ. Trimming took 4 bases from V and 1 from J, leaving 14 bases between them. The CDR3 coding sequence is TGCGCCAGCAGCCGCTTACTAGGGCTCCAAGAGACCCAGTACTTC. It specifies CASSRLLGLQETQYF.

This clonotype was recorded at least ten times. The gene calls are TRBV12-3 or TRBV12-4 and TRBJ1-6; 8 bases match TRBD1. The V segment lost 3 bases and the J segment 7 bases; nucleotides outside the gene matches: 8. The CDR3 spans 16 residues. CDR3 bases: TGTGCCAGCAGTTTTTCCCTAACAGGGGGGAATTCACCCCTCCACTTT. It is translated as CASSFSLTGGNSPLHF.

There are many counts of this clonotype. The V call is TRBV29-1, the J call TRBJ2-7; the D call may be TRBD1 or TRBD2 (5 bases each). Germline CDR1 reads SQVTM; CDR2 reads ANQGSEA. The germline V and J ends were trimmed by 0 bases and 5 bases, with 20 bases remaining between them. The length of the CDR3 is 16 residues. The CDR3 spells CSVEDLGRVGVNEQYF. CDR3 DNA: TGCAGCGTTGAAGATCTGGGCAGGGTCGGGGTCAACGAGCAGTACTTC.

The rearrangement links TRBV20-1 to TRBJ1-1, with TRBD1 as a possible D gene (5 bases). Germline V gene sequence: CDR1 DFQATT, CDR2 SNEGSKA (reference sequence). Trimming stripped 3 bases from V and 1 base from J, with 15 bases between. This CDR3 is 15 amino acids long. The CDR3 spells CSARDPDTGNTEAFF. The DNA for the CDR3 is TGCAGTGCTAGGGACCCGGATACAGGGAACACTGAAGCTTTCTTT.